The 13 T cell receptor beta chains given below trace back to one sample, sequenced in a study of Graves' ophthalmopathy and Graves' hyperthyroidism. Amplified TCR beta CDR3 regions were obtained using RNA transcripts as template. RT-PCR was first run with HTBI primers, then multiplex PCR in a second round. Using its own MiXCR run on the multiplex PCR reads, TCRdb lists one record per CDR3 protein. Of a few hundred thousand distinct CDR3 sequences listed, approximately 15% were seen once; the top ten hold around 7%. Sequenced: peripheral blood. These receptors were collected from a woman in her late teens or twenties with stable Graves' hyperthyroidism.

This clonotype showed up many times. The chain couples TRBV7-2 to TRBJ2-7; 9 nucleotides align to TRBD1. This CDR3 is 12 amino acids long. Germline V gives CDR1 SGHTA, CDR2 FQGNSA. V gave up 5 bases and J gave up 12 bases; unmatched junction bases: 8. CDR3 nucleotide sequence: TGTGCCAGCAGCACCTATACAGGGGGCATGTACTTC. Its protein product is CASSTYTGGMYF.

This clonotype appeared a few times. The chain links TRBV20-1 to TRBJ2-7, with D tentatively TRBD1 (5 bases). The CDR3 totals 13 residues. The V end lost 2 bases, the J end lost 4 bases, and 12 bases lay between the germline ends. Germline CDR1 and CDR2: DFQATT and SNEGSKA (reference sequence). In DNA, the CDR3 is TGCAGTGCTAGACCGACAGTAAATTACGAGCAGTACTTC. Protein product: CSARPTVNYEQYF.

In this sample, this clonotype turned up many times. The chain joins TRBV12-5 to TRBJ2-7; 10 nucleotides match TRBD1. The V gene end was trimmed by 6 bases and the J gene end by 1 base; junction bases not matched to a gene: 3. The CDR3 contains 14 residues. Germline-derived CDR1 and CDR2 are LGHNT and FRNRAP. The CDR3 reads CASGWTGGSYEQYF. CDR3 DNA: TGTGCTAGTGGCTGGACAGGGGGTTCCTACGAGCAGTACTTC.

As to this clonotype: At one of its ends the junction is not consistent with the germline gene, which may arise from a read error. The genes are TRBV28 and TRBJ2-4; 12 positions agree with TRBD2. The CDR3 covers 17 residues. Germline CDR1 reads MDHEN; CDR2 reads SYDVKM. The CDR3 DNA follows: TGTGCCAGCACCTCTACGGGCTCTAGCGGGGGGGCCGTCATTAAGTACTTC. This encodes CASTSTGSSGGAVIKYF.

Points on this clonotype: A much bigger clone sits one base away, suggesting this may be a read error. The chain has TRBV19 and TRBJ1-1; D possibly corresponds to TRBD1 (5 bases). Between the trimmed V and J ends, which lost 3 bases and 1 base, there was a span of 9 bases. The V gene's germline CDR1 is LNHDA and CDR2 SQIVND (reference sequence). This CDR3 is 14 amino acids long. The CDR3 bases are TGTGCCAGTAGTATGGTCAGGGAGAACACTGAAGCTTTCTTT. Translation gives CASSMVRENTEAFF. The entire variable domain, with the rest obtained from reference TRBV19 and TRBJ1-1, is as follows: DGGITQSPKYLFRKEGQNVTLSCEQNLNHDAMYWYRQDPGQGLRLIYYSQIVNDFQKGDIAEGYSVSREKKESFPLTVTSAQKNPTAFYLCASSMVRENTEAFFGQGTRLTVV.

About this clonotype: A much more abundant neighbour one base away suggests this may be a read error. The V call is TRBV7-6, the J call TRBJ2-7, with a tentative D call TRBD1 (6 bases). In germline, CDR1 is SGHVS, CDR2 FNYEAQ. The CDR3 length is 14 residues. CDR3: CAISPGTTSYEQYF. In DNA, the CDR3 is TGTGCCATCAGCCCAGGGACAACCTCCTACGAGCAGTACTTC.

The V gene is TRBV18, the J gene TRBJ1-1; maybe TRBD1 (6 bases). The CDR3 sequence is 14 residues long. Trimming cost V 2 bases and J 9 bases, with 16 bases left between them. Germline assignment: CDR1 KGHSH and CDR2 LQKENI. The CDR3 region has the DNA TGTGCCAGCTCACCAGACAGGTTTTTGGGGAAAGCTTTCTTT. It encodes CASSPDRFLGKAFF.

This clonotype was picked up many times. CDR3 in amino acids: CASSFGGLEQYF. CDR3 in DNA: TGCGCCAGCAGCTTTGGGGGGCTCGAGCAGTACTTC. V and J are TRBV5-1 and TRBJ2-7; the D gene could be TRBD1 or TRBD2 (6 bases each). CDR3 size: 12 residues. With 2 bases removed from V and 6 bases from J, the gap between germline ends came to 9 bases. CDR1 and CDR2 from the germline V gene are SGHRS and YFSETQ.

Note on this clonotype: Just one base apart from a much larger clone, this may be a read error. The chain carries TRBV20-1 and TRBJ2-7, with D perhaps matching TRBD2 (7 bases). Germline V gene data show CDR1 as DFQATT and CDR2 as SNEGSKA (reference sequence). The CDR3 extends over 13 amino acids. CDR3: CSAHGGGSCEQYF. The CDR3 nucleotides read TGCAGTGCCCACGGCGGGGGCTCCTGCGAGCAGTACTTC.

This clonotype showed up many times. Because the CDR3 is missing its conserved closing phenylalanine or tryptophan, this is likely a read error. CDR3 coding DNA: TGTGCCAGCAGTTTAGGGGTGGGGGCAGGTAGCACTGAAGCTTTCTCT. Its translation is CASSLGVGAGSTEAFS. J is TRBJ1-1 and V is TRBV12-3 or TRBV12-4; TRBD1 is a possible D gene (6 bases). The CDR3 covers 16 residues. V dropped 1 base and J dropped 4 bases, with 16 bases sitting between them.

This clonotype has ten or more counts. The chain is built from TRBV7-8 and TRBJ2-7; 9 bases match TRBD1. CDR1 SGHVS and CDR2 FQNEAQ come from the germline V gene. The ends lost 3 bases at V and 6 bases at J; junction bases unmatched: 6. The CDR3 has 14 amino acids. The CDR3 is CASSFGDRVGEQYF. The CDR3, as DNA: TGTGCCAGCAGCTTCGGGGACAGGGTCGGCGAGCAGTACTTC.

The sample holds many counts of this clonotype. V usage is TRBV6-1 and J usage is TRBJ2-5; D unclear. The CDR3 is made up of 12 amino acids. The germline V gene encodes CDR1 MNHNS and CDR2 SASEGT. Trimming left V 6 bases short and J 5 bases short, with 10 bases between. CDR3 nucleotide sequence: TGTGCCAGCAGCCCTAGGGTGGAGACCCAGTACTTC. Its translation: CASSPRVETQYF.

The chain is built from TRBV3-1 and TRBJ2-7; 7 nucleotides agree with TRBD1. Germline V gene sequence: CDR1 LGHDT, CDR2 YNNKEL (reference sequence). The J segment lost 3 bases and the V segment lost 2 bases, leaving 7 bases of the junction unmatched. The CDR3 is made up of 15 amino acids. The CDR3 region has the DNA TGTGCCAGCAGCCAAAGGGACAGAGGAGTCTACGAGCAGTACTTC. This encodes CASSQRDRGVYEQYF.